This paragraph reports one T cell receptor beta chain. The antigen remains unidentified. This sample stems from a study of cytomegalovirus exposure and HLA in healthy donors. Findings and limits, study-wide: Subsequent analysis found a tendency for first-cohort TCR clusters to co-occur within the 120 or so validation repertoires. TCR beta chains numbering under 200 were designated cytomegalovirus-associated.

CDR1 and CDR2 (germline): MNHEY, SVGAGI. The V segment lost 6 bases and the J segment 8 bases; nucleotides outside the gene matches: 9. The CDR3 runs to 13 residues. Sequencing was performed with immunoSEQ multiplex PCR; in TCRdb, only in-frame clones are kept and a portion is missing. The table lists 70,000 or so clones, nearly 95% of them singletons. Sequenced input: PBMCs. This sequence originates from a man between 18 and 35 years old in good health and CMV-seropositive. The chain links TRBV6-5 to TRBJ1-2, with TRBD1 matching 7 bases. CDR3 region: CASSPGTETGYTF. As DNA, the CDR3 is TGTGCCAGCAGCCCGGGGACAGAAACAGGCTACACCTTC.